This T cell receptor (beta chain) was retrieved from a study of blood T cell repertoires in COVID-19 (dated by TCRdb to about 2020). A note on the overall study: Samples from collaborators originated in the United States, Italy and Spain and spanned both the acute and convalescent phases of COVID-19. The prospective study material was composed of cDNA or gDNA derived from T cells, B-cell-depleted T cells, or PBMCs. The sample metadata nearly always contained a de-identified subject ID, COVID-19 status, age in years and sex. Where HLA class I and class II types were available, the types were taken from metadata supplied by the sample provider, not from assay-based typing. The samples were drawn from the first 160 participants of the ongoing ImmuneRACE study and from 1,200 or so subjects provided by 6 global collaborators. Subjects who had been exposed to COVID-19, were actively infected with it, or had recovered from it provided the deeply sampled blood TCRbeta repertoires that made up the dataset. The repertoires were made available in a free public database intended to serve as a resource for research on the immune response to SARS-CoV-2.

Whole blood was collected in K2EDTA tubes by collaborating institutions according to the institutions' own protocols. For TCRbeta analysis, collaborators shipped samples in one of three forms: frozen whole blood, isolated PBMCs, or DNA extracted from either of those sample types. CDR3 length: 15 amino acids, cysteine to phenylalanine. Only the CDR3 region is kept as DNA, spanning 45 bases read in frame from base 1. The trim is 2 bases for V and 3 bases for J, with a gap of 10 bases between the germline ends. CDR1 and CDR2, looked up from the germline V gene, are SGHTA and FQGNSA. Overall study results and their limits: The quantity of clinical and demographic metadata differed by source and by participant and was supplied without curation.

Of note for this clone: Its antigen has not been determined. One base away there is no much larger clone; base qualities are not given.

TCRbeta CDR3 regions were amplified from genomic DNA by means of the immunoSEQ Assay, a bias-controlled multiplex PCR. Turning to the authors' computational methods: Nucleated cell counts per sample were estimated from amplification of reference gene primers within the assay. Sequence reads were collapsed and filtered to measure the absolute abundance of every unique TCRbeta CDR3 rearrangement. For each sample, productive Simpson clonality was calculated as the square root of Simpson's diversity index across productive rearrangements. Here the immuneACCESS table is served through TCRdb, limited to in-frame sequences with V and J called. Missing clones are a known gap in these copies; in checked studies unresolved V genes cover under half, and the rest lacks a known reason. Clonal size and the V and J genes are those of that table, whereas D and trimming came from the DNA. The sample table records tens of thousands of clones; less than 95% of these occur just once. Together, the top ten hold around 2.3% of the sample.

The rearranged chain carries TRBV7-2 and TRBJ1-4, with the D gene too uncertain to name. Source material: peripheral blood. The clonotype comes from a human donor with active COVID-19. The donor label of this sample is uncertain. The nucleotide sequence is TGTGCCAGCAGCTTAATAACCGGTCCTAATGAAAAACTGTTTTTT. This translates into CASSLITGPNEKLFF.